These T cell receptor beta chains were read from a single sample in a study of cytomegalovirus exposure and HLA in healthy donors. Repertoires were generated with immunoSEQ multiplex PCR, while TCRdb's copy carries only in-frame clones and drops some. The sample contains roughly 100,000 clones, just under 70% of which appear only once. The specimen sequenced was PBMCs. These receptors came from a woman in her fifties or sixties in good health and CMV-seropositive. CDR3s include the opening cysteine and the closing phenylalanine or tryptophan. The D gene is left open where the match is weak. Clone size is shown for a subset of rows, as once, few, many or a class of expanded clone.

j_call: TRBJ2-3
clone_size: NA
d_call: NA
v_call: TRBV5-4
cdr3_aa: CASSGDLDTDTQYF
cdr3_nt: TGTGCCAGCAGCGGGGACTTGGACACAGATACGCAGTATTTT

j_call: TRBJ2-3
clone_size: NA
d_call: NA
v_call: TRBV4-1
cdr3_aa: CASSLTGGRHGTDTQYF
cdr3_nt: TGCGCCAGCAGCCTGACCGGGGGGCGCCATGGCACAGATACGCAGTATTTT

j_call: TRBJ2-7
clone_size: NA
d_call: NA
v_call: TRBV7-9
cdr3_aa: CASSSSRGQYF
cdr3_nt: TGTGCCAGCAGCTCCTCCCGGGGGCAGTACTTC

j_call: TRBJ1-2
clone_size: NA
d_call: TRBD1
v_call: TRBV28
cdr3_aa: CASGWDRFLYGYTF
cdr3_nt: TGTGCCAGCGGGTGGGACAGATTCCTCTATGGCTACACCTTC

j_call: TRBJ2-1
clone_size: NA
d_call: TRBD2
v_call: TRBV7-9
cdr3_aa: CASIVTSERLNEQFF
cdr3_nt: TGTGCCAGCATCGTGACTAGCGAGAGGTTGAATGAGCAGTTCTTC

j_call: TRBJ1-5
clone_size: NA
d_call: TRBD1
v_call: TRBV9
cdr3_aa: CASSKGADQPQHF
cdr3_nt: TGTGCCAGCAGCAAGGGGGCGGATCAGCCCCAGCATTTT

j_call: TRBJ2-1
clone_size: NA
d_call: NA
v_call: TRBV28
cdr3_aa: CASSLHTGLANEQFF
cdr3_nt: TGTGCCAGCAGTTTGCATACGGGACTCGCGAATGAGCAGTTCTTC

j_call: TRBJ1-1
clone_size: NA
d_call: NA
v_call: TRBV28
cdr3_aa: CASSSPVDIVMNTEAFF
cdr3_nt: TGTGCCAGCAGTTCTCCAGTGGACATTGTTATGAACACTGAAGCTTTCTTT

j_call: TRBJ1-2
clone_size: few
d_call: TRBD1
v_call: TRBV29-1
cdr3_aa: CSVDGQGWNGYTF
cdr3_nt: TGCAGCGTTGACGGACAGGGTTGGAATGGCTACACCTTC

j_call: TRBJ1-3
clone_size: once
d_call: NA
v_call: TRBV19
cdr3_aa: CATAGDTAGNTIYF
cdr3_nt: TGTGCCACCGCAGGGGATACGGCTGGAAACACCATATATTTT

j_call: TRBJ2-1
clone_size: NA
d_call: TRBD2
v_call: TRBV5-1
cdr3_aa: CASSLGLAGGNEQFF
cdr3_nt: TGCGCCAGCAGCTTGGGATTAGCGGGAGGGAATGAGCAGTTCTTC

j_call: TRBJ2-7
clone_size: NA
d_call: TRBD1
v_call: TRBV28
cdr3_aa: CASSFYRGRGEQYF
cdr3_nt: TGTGCCAGCAGTTTTTACAGGGGAAGAGGCGAGCAGTACTTC

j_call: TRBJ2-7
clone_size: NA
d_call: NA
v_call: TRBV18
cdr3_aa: CASSPDSYEQYF
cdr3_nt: TGTGCCAGCTCACCCGACAGTTACGAGCAGTACTTC

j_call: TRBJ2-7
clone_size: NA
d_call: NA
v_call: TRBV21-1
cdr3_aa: CASRRKGKGYEQYF
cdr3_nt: TGTGCCAGCAGACGAAAGGGGAAAGGCTACGAGCAGTACTTC

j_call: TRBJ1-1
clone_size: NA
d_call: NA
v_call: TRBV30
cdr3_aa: CAWSVWQSKAFF
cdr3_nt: TGTGCCTGGAGTGTATGGCAGTCCAAAGCTTTCTTT

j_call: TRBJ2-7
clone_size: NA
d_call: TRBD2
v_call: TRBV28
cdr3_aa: CASSLAGDPYEQYF
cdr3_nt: TGTGCCAGCAGTTTAGCGGGGGACCCCTACGAGCAGTACTTC

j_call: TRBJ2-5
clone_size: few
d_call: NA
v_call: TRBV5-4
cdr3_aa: CASSLGPREETQYF
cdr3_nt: TGTGCCAGCAGCTTGGGCCCACGAGAGGAGACCCAGTACTTC

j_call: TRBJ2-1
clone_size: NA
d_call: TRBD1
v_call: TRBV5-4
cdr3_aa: CASSSPGQGAYEQFF
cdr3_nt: TGTGCCAGCAGTTCTCCCGGACAGGGGGCATATGAGCAGTTCTTC

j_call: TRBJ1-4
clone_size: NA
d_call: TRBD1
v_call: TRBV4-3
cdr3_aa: CASSQNPIGQAATNEKLFF
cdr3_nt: TGCGCCAGCAGCCAAAACCCCATTGGACAGGCCGCAACTAATGAAAAACTGTTTTTT

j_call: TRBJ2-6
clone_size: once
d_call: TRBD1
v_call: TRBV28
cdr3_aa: CASSPTTQAPQLGGPSGANVLTF
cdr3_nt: TGTGCCAGCAGTCCAACAACTCAGGCCCCGCAATTAGGGGGCCCCTCTGGGGCCAACGTCCTGACTTTC